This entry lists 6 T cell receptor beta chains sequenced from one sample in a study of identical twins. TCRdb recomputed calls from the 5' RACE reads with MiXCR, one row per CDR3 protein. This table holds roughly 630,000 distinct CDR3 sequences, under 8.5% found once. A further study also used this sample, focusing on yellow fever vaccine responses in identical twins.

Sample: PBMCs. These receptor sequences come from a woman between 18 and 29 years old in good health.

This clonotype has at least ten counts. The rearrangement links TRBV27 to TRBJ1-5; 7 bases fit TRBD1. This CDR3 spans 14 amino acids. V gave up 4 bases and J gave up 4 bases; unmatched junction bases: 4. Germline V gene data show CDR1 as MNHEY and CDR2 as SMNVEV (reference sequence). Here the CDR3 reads CASSWAGGNQPQHF. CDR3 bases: TGTGCCAGCAGTTGGGCAGGGGGTAATCAGCCCCAGCATTTT.

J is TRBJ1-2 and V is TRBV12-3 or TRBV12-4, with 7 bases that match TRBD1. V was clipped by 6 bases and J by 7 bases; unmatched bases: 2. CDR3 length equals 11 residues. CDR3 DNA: TGTGCCAGCAGGGGGACAGCTGGCTACACCTTC. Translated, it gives CASRGTAGYTF.

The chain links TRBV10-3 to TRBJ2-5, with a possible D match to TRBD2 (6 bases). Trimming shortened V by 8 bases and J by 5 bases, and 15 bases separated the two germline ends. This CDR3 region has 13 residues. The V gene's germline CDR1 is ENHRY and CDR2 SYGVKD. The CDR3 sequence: CAIGPGDSETQYF. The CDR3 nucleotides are TGTGCCATCGGGCCGGGGGATAGCGAGACCCAGTACTTC.

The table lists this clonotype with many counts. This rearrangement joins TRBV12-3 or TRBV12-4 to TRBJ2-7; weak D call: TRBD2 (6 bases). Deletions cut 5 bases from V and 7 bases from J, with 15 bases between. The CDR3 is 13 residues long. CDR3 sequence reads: CASSLATSREQYF. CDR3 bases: TGTGCCAGCAGTCTCGCGACTAGTCGTGAGCAGTACTTC.

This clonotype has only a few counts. In DNA, the CDR3 is TGCGCCAGCAGTCAGGGTCGGGCCGGGGAGCTGTTTTTT. It specifies CASSQGRAGELFF. The J gene is TRBJ2-2, the V gene TRBV10-2; tentatively, D is TRBD1 (5 bases). Germline V gives CDR1 WSHSY, CDR2 SAAADI. Trimming took 5 bases from V and 6 from J, leaving 10 bases between them. This CDR3 region has 13 residues.

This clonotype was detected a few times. CDR3 in DNA: TGCAGTGCTAGAGACCCACAGGGCGGGCTCCCTAATGAGCAGTTCTTC. Residues: CSARDPQGGLPNEQFF. The chain is built from TRBV20-1 and TRBJ2-1; D perhaps matches TRBD1 (6 bases). Germline loops: CDR1 DFQATT, CDR2 SNEGSKA (reference sequence). V was trimmed by 0 bases and J by 7 bases, leaving 19 bases between them. CDR3 size: 16 residues.